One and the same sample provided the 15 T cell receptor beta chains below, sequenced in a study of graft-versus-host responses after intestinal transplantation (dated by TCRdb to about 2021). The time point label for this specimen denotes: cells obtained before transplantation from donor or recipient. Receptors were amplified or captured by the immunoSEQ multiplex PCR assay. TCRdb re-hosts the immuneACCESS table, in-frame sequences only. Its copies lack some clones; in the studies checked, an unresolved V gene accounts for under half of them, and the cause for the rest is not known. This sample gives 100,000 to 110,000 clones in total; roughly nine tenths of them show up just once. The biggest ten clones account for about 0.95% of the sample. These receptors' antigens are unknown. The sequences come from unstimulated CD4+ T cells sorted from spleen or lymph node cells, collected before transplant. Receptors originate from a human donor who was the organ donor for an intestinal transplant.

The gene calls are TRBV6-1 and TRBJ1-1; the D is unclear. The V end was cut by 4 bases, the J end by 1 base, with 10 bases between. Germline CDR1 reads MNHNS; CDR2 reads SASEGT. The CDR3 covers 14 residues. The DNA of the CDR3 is TGTGCCAGCAGTGGGGGTTTGCGGAACACTGAAGCTTTCTTT. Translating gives CASSGGLRNTEAFF.

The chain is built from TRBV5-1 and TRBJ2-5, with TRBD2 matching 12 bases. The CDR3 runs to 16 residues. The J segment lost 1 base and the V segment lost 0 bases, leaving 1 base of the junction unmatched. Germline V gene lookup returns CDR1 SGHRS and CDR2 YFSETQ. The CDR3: CASSLGLAGVQETQYF. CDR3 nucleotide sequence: TGCGCCAGCAGCTTGGGACTAGCGGGGGTCCAAGAGACCCAGTACTTC.

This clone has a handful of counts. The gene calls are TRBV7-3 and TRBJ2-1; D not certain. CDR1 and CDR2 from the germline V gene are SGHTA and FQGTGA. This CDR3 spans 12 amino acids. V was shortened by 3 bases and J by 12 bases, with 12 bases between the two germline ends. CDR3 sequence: CASSLLVGGQFF. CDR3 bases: TGTGCCAGCAGCTTGCTGGTAGGTGGGCAGTTCTTC.

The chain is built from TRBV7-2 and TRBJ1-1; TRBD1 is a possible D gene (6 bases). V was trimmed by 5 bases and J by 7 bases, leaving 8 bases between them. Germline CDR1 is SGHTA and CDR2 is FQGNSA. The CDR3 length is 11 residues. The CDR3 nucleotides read TGTGCCAGCAGCCGACAGGTTGAAGCTTTCTTT. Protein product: CASSRQVEAFF.

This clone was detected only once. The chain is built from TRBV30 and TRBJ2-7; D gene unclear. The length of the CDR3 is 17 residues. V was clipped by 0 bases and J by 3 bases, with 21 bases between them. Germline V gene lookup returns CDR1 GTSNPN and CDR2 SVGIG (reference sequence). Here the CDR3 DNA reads TGTGCCTGGAGTGTACGTGGGAATCTGGTCCTTTTCTACGAGCAGTACTTC. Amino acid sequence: CAWSVRGNLVLFYEQYF.

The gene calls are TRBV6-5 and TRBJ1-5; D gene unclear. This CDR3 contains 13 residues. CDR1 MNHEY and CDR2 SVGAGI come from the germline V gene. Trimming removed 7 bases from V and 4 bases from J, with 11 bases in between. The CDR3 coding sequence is TGTGCCAGCACAACCCAGCTTAATCAGCCCCAGCATTTT. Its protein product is CASTTQLNQPQHF.

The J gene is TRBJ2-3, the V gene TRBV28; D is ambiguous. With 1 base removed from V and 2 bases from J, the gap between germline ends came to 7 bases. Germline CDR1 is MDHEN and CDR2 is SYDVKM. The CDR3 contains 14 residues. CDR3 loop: CASSLFFTTDTQYF. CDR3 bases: TGTGCCAGCAGTTTATTTTTCACCACAGATACGCAGTATTTT.

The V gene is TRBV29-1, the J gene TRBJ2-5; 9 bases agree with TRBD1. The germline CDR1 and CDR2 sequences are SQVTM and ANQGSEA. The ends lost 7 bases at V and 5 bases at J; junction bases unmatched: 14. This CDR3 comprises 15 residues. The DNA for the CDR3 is TGCAGCGCGGTCGGGACAGGGTCCATAGGGGAGACCCAGTACTTC. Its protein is CSAVGTGSIGETQYF.

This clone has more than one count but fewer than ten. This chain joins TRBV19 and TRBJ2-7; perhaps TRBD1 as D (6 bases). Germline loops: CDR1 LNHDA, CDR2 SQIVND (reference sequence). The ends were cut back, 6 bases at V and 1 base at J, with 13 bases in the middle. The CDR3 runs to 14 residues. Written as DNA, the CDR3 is TGTGCCAGTAGGCCCCGGGACAAGTCCTACGAGCAGTACTTC. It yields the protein CASRPRDKSYEQYF.

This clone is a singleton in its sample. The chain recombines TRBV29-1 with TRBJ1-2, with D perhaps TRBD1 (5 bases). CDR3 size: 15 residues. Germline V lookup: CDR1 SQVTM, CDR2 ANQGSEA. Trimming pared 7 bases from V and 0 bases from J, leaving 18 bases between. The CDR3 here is CSAEGFQGSNYGYTF. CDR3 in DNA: TGCAGCGCCGAGGGATTCCAGGGTTCTAACTATGGCTACACCTTC.

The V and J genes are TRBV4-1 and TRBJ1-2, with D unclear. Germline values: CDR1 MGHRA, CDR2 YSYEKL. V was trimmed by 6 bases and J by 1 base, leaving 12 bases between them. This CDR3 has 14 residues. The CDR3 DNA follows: TGCGCCAGCAGAAGTGTAGGGAGTAACTATGGCTACACCTTC. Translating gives CASRSVGSNYGYTF.

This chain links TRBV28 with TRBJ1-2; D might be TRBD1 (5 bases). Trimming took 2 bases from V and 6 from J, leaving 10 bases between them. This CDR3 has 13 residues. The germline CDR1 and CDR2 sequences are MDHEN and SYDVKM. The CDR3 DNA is TGTGCCAGCAGTTTACAGGGATTAGATGGCTACACCTTC. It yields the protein CASSLQGLDGYTF.

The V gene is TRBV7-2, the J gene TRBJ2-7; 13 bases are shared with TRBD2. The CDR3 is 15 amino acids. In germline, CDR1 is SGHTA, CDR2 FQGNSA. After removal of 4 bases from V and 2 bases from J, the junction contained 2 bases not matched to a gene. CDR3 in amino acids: CASSWGLAGTYEQYF. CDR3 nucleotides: TGTGCCAGCAGCTGGGGACTAGCGGGGACCTACGAGCAGTACTTC.

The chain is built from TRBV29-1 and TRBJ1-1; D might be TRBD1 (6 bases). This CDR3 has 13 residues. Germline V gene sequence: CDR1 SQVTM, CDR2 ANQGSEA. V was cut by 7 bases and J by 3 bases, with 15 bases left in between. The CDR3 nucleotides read TGCAGCGCCAGAAGTACAGGGTACACTGAAGCTTTCTTT. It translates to CSARSTGYTEAFF.

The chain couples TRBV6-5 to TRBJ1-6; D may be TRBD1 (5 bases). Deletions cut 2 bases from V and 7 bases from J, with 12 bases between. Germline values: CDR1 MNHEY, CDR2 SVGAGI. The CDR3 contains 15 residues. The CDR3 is CASSYIGRANSPLHF. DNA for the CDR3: TGTGCCAGCAGTTACATAGGCAGGGCAAATTCACCCCTCCACTTT.